This TCR beta chain was identified in a study of shared clonotypes between healthy human individuals. Overall study results and limits: Only a few donors were included, so the genetic and exposure-history diversity represented was limited. The researchers took only blood, and tissue repertoires probably look different. Non-shared clonotypes displayed generation probabilities falling below those of clonotypes present in all four donors.

TCRdb's copy holds only in-frame clones and misses some; the assay was immunoSEQ multiplex PCR. In the table there are roughly 2,000,000 clones, around 96% of which are singletons. As regards this clone: Its target is unknown.

V lost 4 bases, J lost 4 bases, and 4 bases stayed unmatched. CDR3 length: 15 residues. Per the germline V gene, CDR1 is MGHRA and CDR2 is YSYEKL. Naive CD8 cells were CD45RO-negative, positively selected for CCR7, excluding terminally differentiated effector memory CD45RA+ cells. This TCR was recovered from a man younger than 35 in good health. Sequenced input: naive CD8+ T cells sorted from blood. The genes are TRBV4-1 and TRBJ2-2; 9 positions agree with TRBD1. As DNA, the CDR3 is TGCGCCAGCAGCCCGGGACAGGGTATCACCGGGGAGCTGTTTTTT. It encodes CASSPGQGITGELFF.